This T cell receptor (beta chain) appears in the sequencing data of a study of technical replicates of blood from four donors. This clone was detected once. CDR3 length equals 15 residues. TCRdb's table, derived via immunoSEQ multiplex PCR, lists solely in-frame clones and lacks some. The sample shows approximately 73,000 clones, roughly 94% of them seen only once. The material sequenced was T cells isolated from PBMCs. The rearrangement uses TRBV21-1 and TRBJ1-5. TRBV21-1 counts as a pseudogene. The TCR sequence derives from a human donor in good health. The CDR3 DNA is TGTGCCAGCAGCAAGCCGGGGTGGAGCAATCAGCCCCAGCATTTT. It translates to CASSKPGWSNQPQHF.